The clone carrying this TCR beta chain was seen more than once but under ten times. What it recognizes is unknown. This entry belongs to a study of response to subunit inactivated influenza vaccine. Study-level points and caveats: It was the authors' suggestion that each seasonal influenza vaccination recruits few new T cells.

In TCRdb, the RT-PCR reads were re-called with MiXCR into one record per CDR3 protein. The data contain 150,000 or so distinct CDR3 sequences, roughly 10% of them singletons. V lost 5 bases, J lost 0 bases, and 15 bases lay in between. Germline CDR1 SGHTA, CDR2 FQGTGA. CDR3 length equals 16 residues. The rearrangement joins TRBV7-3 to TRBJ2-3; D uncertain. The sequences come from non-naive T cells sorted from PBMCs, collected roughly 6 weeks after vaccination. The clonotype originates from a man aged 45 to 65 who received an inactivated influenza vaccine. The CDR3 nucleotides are TGTGCCAGCAGCCCAAGGCGTACTACTAGCACAGATACGCAGTATTTT. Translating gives CASSPRRTTSTDTQYF.